The T cell receptor beta chain described here comes from a study of radiotherapy plus CTLA-4 blockade in lung cancer. V was shortened by 5 bases and J by 0 bases, with 4 bases between the two germline ends. CDR3 length equals 12 residues. The germline V gene has CDR1 SGHRS and CDR2 YFSETQ. This clone was seen a few times. Using immunoSEQ multiplex PCR, the repertoire was profiled, and TCRdb retains in-frame clones only, with some absent. The sample lists about 120,000 clones, more than 65% occurring once. The sample in question was peripheral blood, obtained from a patient treated with radiotherapy plus ipilimumab. The chain is built from TRBV5-1 and TRBJ2-3; D not resolved. The sequence derives from a human donor with non-small cell lung cancer who had a partial response to radiotherapy plus ipilimumab. The CDR3: CASRASTDTQYF. In nucleotides, the CDR3 is TGCGCCAGCAGGGCCAGCACAGATACGCAGTATTTT.